This TCR beta chain comes out of a study of control samples from healthy donors and cancer patients. Method: immunoSEQ multiplex PCR; TCRdb's copy keeps in-frame clones and lacks some. The sample holds about 51,000 clones; around 80% are singletons and the top ten take roughly a tenth. This CDR3 has 14 amino acids. CDR1 is LNHDA, CDR2 SQIVND, per germline (reference sequence). V lost 5 bases and J lost 7, with 14 bases in between. The genes are TRBV19 and TRBJ2-2, with a tentative D call TRBD1 (8 bases). What was sequenced was blood. The sequence was obtained from a man in his 70s in good health. CDR3 nucleotides: TGTGCCAGTAGTTTCAACAGGGGGGGCGGGGAGCTGTTTTTT. It codes for CASSFNRGGGELFF. Full variable domain (remainder filled in from reference TRBV19 and TRBJ2-2): DGGITQSPKYLFRKEGQNVTLSCEQNLNHDAMYWYRQDPGQGLRLIYYSQIVNDFQKGDIAEGYSVSREKKESFPLTVTSAQKNPTAFYLCASSFNRGGGELFFGEGSRLTVL.